Listed below are T cell receptor beta chains from one sample, sequenced in a study of blood T cell repertoires in COVID-19. Libraries were prepared by immunoSEQ multiplex PCR; TCRdb keeps only in-frame clonotypes and omits some of them. The data hold approximately 440,000 clones, with roughly 91% observed a single time. The sequencing sample was made of PBMCs or T cells enriched from blood (not recorded which). The receptors here all came from a man aged 18 to 35 who had recovered from COVID-19. The CDR3 runs from the conserved cysteine through the conserved F or W. A D gene is named only where the DNA matches it firmly. Part of the rows lack a size; the others show once, few, many or a class for expanded clones.

>TRBJ1-1|.|.|16|TRBV25-1
TGTGCCAGCTCTAGGCCATCACCCCTGGGGAACACTGAAGCTTTCTTT
CASSRPSPLGNTEAFF
>TRBJ1-2|TRBD1|.|14|TRBV2
TGTGCCAGCAGGGACAGGGGGCGGGCCTATGGCTACACCTTC
CASRDRGRAYGYTF
>TRBJ2-3|TRBD2|.|15|TRBV2
TGTGCCAGCAGACTACTAGCGGGGGGAACAGATACGCAGTATTTT
CASRLLAGGTDTQYF
>TRBJ2-7|TRBD1|.|13|TRBV5-1
TGCGCCAGCAGCTTGGACAGGGGCGGCGAGCAGTACTTC
CASSLDRGGEQYF
>TRBJ1-5|.|once|13|TRBV12-3/TRBV12-4
TGTGCCAGCAGTCATGCGGGTTCTCAGCCCCAGCATTTT
CASSHAGSQPQHF
>TRBJ2-1|TRBD2|.|15|TRBV3-1/TRBV3-2
TGTGCCAGCAGCCAAGAACTAGCGGAATACAATGAGCAGTTCTTC
CASSQELAEYNEQFF
>TRBJ1-4|.|.|13|TRBV29-1
TGCAGCGCCCTGAAGGGGGGGAATGAAAAACTGTTTTTT
CSALKGGNEKLFF
>TRBJ2-1|.|.|16|TRBV5-5
TGTGCCAGCAGCGAAGAGATCGATAGCTCCTACAATGAGCAGTTCTTC
CASSEEIDSSYNEQFF
>TRBJ1-2|.|.|13|TRBV11-2
TGTGCCAGCAGCCCCGGCTACGGGTATGGCTACACCTTC
CASSPGYGYGYTF
>TRBJ2-3|TRBD2|few|16|TRBV19
TGTGCCAGTAGTCGGCCTAGCGGGAGGACCACAGATACGCAGTATTTT
CASSRPSGRTTDTQYF
>TRBJ1-1|.|few|14|TRBV24-1
TGTGCCACCAGTGTCAGGATTTCGAACACTGAAGCTTTCTTT
CATSVRISNTEAFF
>TRBJ2-2|.|.|13|TRBV7-9
TGTGCCAGCAGCTTATTGGAGAGCGGGGAGCTGTTTTTT
CASSLLESGELFF
>TRBJ1-1|.|.|14|TRBV5-1
TGCGCCAGCAGCTTGCGCGGTATGAACACTGAAGCTTTCTTT
CASSLRGMNTEAFF
>TRBJ2-2|.|.|17|TRBV7-3
TGTGCCAGCAGCCCGACAGGTTCCACGAGGGGGACCGGGGAGCTGTTTTTT
CASSPTGSTRGTGELFF
>TRBJ2-2|.|.|14|TRBV7-2
TGTGCCAGACTCGTAGACAGTTCGGGCGGGGAGCTGTTTTTT
CARLVDSSGGELFF
>TRBJ1-5|.|.|13|TRBV10-2
TGCGCCAGCAGTTACAGGGGCAATCAGCCCCAGCATTTT
CASSYRGNQPQHF
>TRBJ2-7|TRBD2|.|14|TRBV2
TGTGCCAGCAGGATAGCGGGGGAGACCTACGAGCAGTACTTC
CASRIAGETYEQYF
>TRBJ2-7|.|once|14|TRBV5-5
TGTGCCAGCAGCACCGGGACTGTATTCTACGAGCAGTACTTC
CASSTGTVFYEQYF
>TRBJ1-5|.|.|13|TRBV19
TGTGCCAGTAGTATTGATGAGGATCAGCCCCAGCATTTT
CASSIDEDQPQHF
>TRBJ1-3|.|.|14|TRBV2
TGTGCCAGCATCAACAGCGGCTCTGGAAACACCATATATTTT
CASINSGSGNTIYF
>TRBJ2-1|.|.|15|TRBV27
TGTGCCAGCAGTCCTTTGGGCAGGGCTGGTAATGAGCAGTTCTTC
CASSPLGRAGNEQFF
>TRBJ1-2|.|.|13|TRBV27
TGTGCCAGCAGACTAACAGGGAACTATGGCTACACCTTC
CASRLTGNYGYTF
>TRBJ1-2|.|.|13|TRBV24-1
TGTGCCACCAGCGACAGTCATAACTATGGCTACACCTTC
CATSDSHNYGYTF
>TRBJ1-3|TRBD1|.|13|TRBV28
TGTGCCAGCAGAGGACAGGGACGAGACACCATATATTTT
CASRGQGRDTIYF
>TRBJ1-4|.|.|16|TRBV5-1
TGCGCCAGCTCGGGGGGAGACCCCACTACTAATGAAAAACTGTTTTTT
CASSGGDPTTNEKLFF
>TRBJ2-7|TRBD2|.|18|TRBV28
TGTGCCAGCAGCCGAGGCGGGTCGGGAGGGTTAAGCTCCTACGAGCAGTACTTC
CASSRGGSGGLSSYEQYF
>TRBJ1-1|.|.|12|TRBV18
TGTGCCAGCTCAAAAGGGGGCACTGAAGCTTTCTTT
CASSKGGTEAFF
>TRBJ1-6|TRBD1|.|13|TRBV28
TGTGCCAGCAGTTTAGTCCAGGGGGCGCAACTCCACTTT
CASSLVQGAQLHF
>TRBJ1-2|.|.|16|TRBV18
TGTGCCAGCTCACCCCCTCCCGCGATTACTCACTATGGCTACACCTTC
CASSPPPAITHYGYTF
>TRBJ1-2|.|once|14|TRBV9
TGTGCCAGCAGCGTAGGAGGGCTGAACTATGGCTACACCTTC
CASSVGGLNYGYTF
>TRBJ1-6|.|.|16|TRBV28
TGTGCCAGCAGTTCCCAGCGGGGCGGGGGGGATTCACCCCTCCACTTT
CASSSQRGGGDSPLHF
>TRBJ2-3|.|.|13|TRBV6-5
TGTGCCAGCAATTCAAGCCCCGGAGATACGCAGTATTTT
CASNSSPGDTQYF
>TRBJ2-2|TRBD2|.|17|TRBV19
TGTGCCAGTAGTACTAAATTAGCGGGAGGGCCGGACGGGGAGCTGTTTTTT
CASSTKLAGGPDGELFF
>TRBJ1-6|.|.|14|TRBV12-5
TGTGCTAGTGGCCACCTGACAGTGGATTCACCCCTCCACTTT
CASGHLTVDSPLHF
>TRBJ2-1|.|.|17|TRBV1
TGCACCAGCAGCCCGCACGAGCGGGAGGTCTTATACAATGAGCAGTTCTTC
CTSSPHEREVLYNEQFF
>TRBJ1-1|.|.|14|TRBV14
TGTGCCAGCAGCCCACAGGATCGGAACACTGAAGCTTTCTTT
CASSPQDRNTEAFF
>TRBJ2-2|.|.|15|TRBV5-4
TGTGCCAGCAGTTCCGACAACGCGAACACCGGGGAGCTGTTTTTT
CASSSDNANTGELFF
>TRBJ2-7|TRBD1|.|16|TRBV11-2
TGTGCCAGCAGCTCCTTAGCCGGGACAGGGACCCACGAGCAGTACTTC
CASSSLAGTGTHEQYF
>TRBJ2-3|.|.|14|TRBV19
TGTGCCAGTAGTATTGAGGACTACACAGATACGCAGTATTTT
CASSIEDYTDTQYF
>TRBJ2-1|TRBD2|.|14|TRBV4-1
TGCGCCAGCAGCGGTCGGACTAGCGGCAATGAGCAGTTCTTC
CASSGRTSGNEQFF
>TRBJ2-3|TRBD2|.|18|TRBV6-8
TGTGCCAGCAGTTACCCTCCGGGGCGGGAGGGCCCGGGAGATACGCAGTATTTT
CASSYPPGREGPGDTQYF
>TRBJ2-6|.|.|15|TRBV27
TGTGCCAGCAGTTTACGGTACTCTGGGGCCAACGTCCTGACTTTC
CASSLRYSGANVLTF
>TRBJ1-6|.|.|15|TRBV29-1
TGCAGCGTTGAAATCACGGGATTATATAATTCACCCCTCCACTTT
CSVEITGLYNSPLHF
>TRBJ1-4|TRBD1|.|15|TRBV3-1/TRBV3-2
TGTGCCAGCAGTTACCTTACAGGGGGTGGTGAAAAACTGTTTTTT
CASSYLTGGGEKLFF
>TRBJ1-3|TRBD1|.|18|TRBV5-1
TGCGCCATCATCCACCCGGGACAGGGGAGGAACTCTGGAAACACCATATATTTT
CAIIHPGQGRNSGNTIYF
>TRBJ2-1|TRBD1|.|18|TRBV24-1
TGTGCCACCAGTGATCTTGGGACAGGCCAAGGGTCCTACAATGAGCAGTTCTTC
CATSDLGTGQGSYNEQFF
>TRBJ1-1|.|.|11|TRBV20-1
TGCAGCCCAACAGGGTCCACTGAAGCTTTCTTT
CSPTGSTEAFF
>TRBJ1-1|.|few|15|TRBV10-2
TGCGCCAGCAGTGAGTCGGGCAGTCTGAACACTGAAGCTTTCTTT
CASSESGSLNTEAFF
>TRBJ2-3|.|once|15|TRBV28
TGTGCCAGCAGTTCACCAGCGGTAGACGCAGATACGCAGTATTTT
CASSSPAVDADTQYF
>TRBJ1-1|.|.|13|TRBV5-1
TGCGCCAGCAGCTTGGCAGGTTACACTGAAGCTTTCTTT
CASSLAGYTEAFF
>TRBJ1-2|.|.|14|TRBV2
TGTGCCAGCAGTCAAACAGGGTCTAACTATGGCTACACCTTC
CASSQTGSNYGYTF
>TRBJ2-1|TRBD1|once|16|TRBV18
TGTGCCAGCTCACCCGCCGGGACAGGGGGAAACAATGAGCAGTTCTTC
CASSPAGTGGNNEQFF
>TRBJ1-1|.|.|15|TRBV4-1
TGCGCCAGCAGCCAAGGACAGACCGTAAACACTGAAGCTTTCTTT
CASSQGQTVNTEAFF
>TRBJ2-1|TRBD1|.|14|TRBV29-1
TGCAGCGTTGATCAGGAGGACAGGGGAGATGAGCAGTTCTTC
CSVDQEDRGDEQFF
>TRBJ2-7|.|.|13|TRBV7-3
TGTGCCAGCAGCTTAACGGCTGACTACGAGCAGTACTTC
CASSLTADYEQYF
>TRBJ1-3|.|.|15|TRBV5-1
TGCGCCAGCAGCCGAGGAGGGGTTGTAGGAAACACCATATATTTT
CASSRGGVVGNTIYF
>TRBJ1-5|.|.|15|TRBV5-8
TGTGCCAGCAGCTTGGCCGGGAGGAGCAATCAGCCCCAGCATTTT
CASSLAGRSNQPQHF
>TRBJ2-6|.|.|16|TRBV2
TGTGCCAGCAGTGAGAAAGGGGTGCCTGGGGCCAACGTCCTGACTTTC
CASSEKGVPGANVLTF
>TRBJ1-6|TRBD1|once|15|TRBV5-1
TGCGCCAGCAGCTTTACAGGGGTTGGAAATTCACCCCTCCACTTT
CASSFTGVGNSPLHF
>TRBJ1-1|.|.|15|TRBV19
TGTGCCAGCACACCCGGGAGGGAAGTGAACACTGAAGCTTTCTTT
CASTPGREVNTEAFF